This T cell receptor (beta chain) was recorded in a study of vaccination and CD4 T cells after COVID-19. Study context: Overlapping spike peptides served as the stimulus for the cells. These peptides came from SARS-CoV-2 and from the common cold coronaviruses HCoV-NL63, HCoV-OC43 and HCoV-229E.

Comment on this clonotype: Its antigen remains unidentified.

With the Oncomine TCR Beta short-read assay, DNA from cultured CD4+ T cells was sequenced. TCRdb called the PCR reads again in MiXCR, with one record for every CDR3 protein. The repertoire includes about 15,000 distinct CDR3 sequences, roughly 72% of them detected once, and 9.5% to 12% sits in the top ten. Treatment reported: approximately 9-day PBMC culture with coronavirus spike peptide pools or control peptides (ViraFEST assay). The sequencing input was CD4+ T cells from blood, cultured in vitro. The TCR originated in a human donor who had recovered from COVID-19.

CDR3 loop: CSARAREGQDQPQHF. As DNA, the CDR3 is TGCAGTGCTAGAGCCCGGGAAGGGCAAGATCAGCCCCAGCATTTT. This chain connects TRBV20-1 to TRBJ1-5; D gene unclear. Trimming pared 1 base from V and 5 bases from J, leaving 15 bases between. CDR1 is DFQATT and CDR2 is SNEGSKA in the germline V gene (reference sequence). This CDR3 has 15 amino acids.